A single sample gave rise to the 20 T cell receptor beta chains below, sequenced in a study of T cell responses to AZD1222 COVID-19 vaccine (dated by TCRdb to the early 2020s). The time point label of this sample denotes: about 28 days (+/-7) after the second vaccine dose. Libraries were constructed by the immunoSEQ multiplex PCR assay. This immuneACCESS table, as held by TCRdb, lists in-frame sequences with V and J called but not all clones. Of the missing ones, under half trace to an unresolved V gene in checked studies; the others have no known cause. Recorded for this sample are 95,000 to 100,000 clones; 70% to 90% of them occurred a single time. Clones ranked in the top ten supply more than 8.5% of the sample. The sample here was peripheral blood, taken 28 days after the second AZD1222 dose. The receptors were sampled from an adult who received the AZD1222 COVID-19 vaccine.

The V and J genes are TRBV12-3 or TRBV12-4 and TRBJ1-1, with TRBD1 identical over 7 bases. CDR3 size: 13 residues. V shed 2 bases and J 4 bases; nucleotides not matched to a gene: 1. The CDR3 loop is CASSLSGGTEAFF. Written as DNA, the CDR3 is TGTGCCAGCAGTTTATCAGGGGGCACTGAAGCTTTCTTT.

The rearrangement joins TRBV27 to TRBJ2-5; the match to TRBD1 covers 9 bases. The J segment lost 4 bases and the V segment lost 5 bases, leaving 5 bases of the junction unmatched. Germline assignment: CDR1 MNHEY and CDR2 SMNVEV (reference sequence). This CDR3 comprises 14 residues. CDR3 protein: CASSPGQGGETQYF. CDR3 bases: TGTGCCAGCAGTCCGGGACAGGGTGGAGAGACCCAGTACTTC.

In its sample, this clone was seen once. The chain is built from TRBV10-3 and TRBJ2-2; 10 bases fit TRBD2. J lost 4 bases, V lost 10 bases, and 9 bases had no gene match. This CDR3 is 15 amino acids long. Germline loops: CDR1 ENHRY, CDR2 SYGVKD. The CDR3 DNA sequence: TGTGCCACCTCAGCGGGGGGGATAATCACCGGGGAGCTGTTTTTT. This codes for CATSAGGIITGELFF.

V usage is TRBV19 and J usage is TRBJ1-5, with D uncertain. The CDR3 consists of 15 residues. The V end lost 1 base, the J end lost 6 bases, and 13 bases lay between the germline ends. From germline, CDR1 is LNHDA and CDR2 SQIVND (reference sequence). CDR3 DNA: TGTGCCAGTAGTATAGCCGAAACCGGTGGTCAGCCCCAGCATTTT. Amino acid sequence: CASSIAETGGQPQHF.

This chain connects TRBV12-3 or TRBV12-4 to TRBJ1-5, with D uncertain. The V gene lost 6 bases and the J gene lost 5 bases, with 11 bases spanning the gap. The CDR3 has 13 residues. The CDR3 is CASRQRLYQPQHF. DNA for the CDR3: TGTGCCAGCAGGCAAAGACTTTATCAGCCCCAGCATTTT.

V gene TRBV5-1 combines with J gene TRBJ1-2; D is uncertain. Germline loops: CDR1 SGHRS, CDR2 YFSETQ. Between the trimmed V and J ends, which lost 3 bases and 4 bases, there was a span of 13 bases. The CDR3 consists of 14 residues. CDR3 loop: CASSSTGVGYGYTF. The DNA for the CDR3 is TGCGCCAGCAGCTCCACCGGGGTGGGCTATGGCTACACCTTC.

The chain couples TRBV4-2 to TRBJ1-2, with D possibly matching TRBD1 (5 bases). Germline assignment: CDR1 LGHNA and CDR2 YNFKEQ. The CDR3 runs to 14 residues. Trimming removed 0 bases at V and 8 bases at J, with 13 bases between. This CDR3 reads CASSQERGAGGYTF. The DNA for the CDR3 is TGTGCCAGCAGCCAAGAGCGCGGGGCAGGAGGCTACACCTTC.

Only a few counts were recorded for this clone. The chain uses TRBV4-1 and TRBJ2-1; no firm D call. The CDR3 is made up of 16 amino acids. Germline loops: CDR1 MGHRA, CDR2 YSYEKL. Deletions cut 1 base from V and 0 bases from J, with 10 bases between. The DNA of the CDR3 is TGCGCCAGCAGCCAAGTCAACATGATCTCCTACAATGAGCAGTTCTTC. This encodes CASSQVNMISYNEQFF.

The gene calls are TRBV9 and TRBJ1-2; unclear D gene. This CDR3 has 15 residues. Germline lookup yields CDR1 SGDLS and CDR2 YYNGEE. V shed 0 bases and J shed 4 bases, with 13 bases lying between them. The CDR3 coding sequence is TGTGCCAGCAGCGTAGCTACGAAGAGAACCTATGGCTACACCTTC. Its protein product is CASSVATKRTYGYTF.

The rearrangement links TRBV4-1 to TRBJ1-6; unclear D gene. The V end was cut by 0 bases, the J end by 14 bases, with 11 bases between. The CDR3 contains 13 residues. Germline CDR1 is MGHRA and CDR2 is YSYEKL. The CDR3 bases are TGCGCCAGCAGCCAAGATGAGGGTTGGGCCCTCCACTTT. Its protein is CASSQDEGWALHF.

A few counts support this clone. The CDR3 DNA follows: TGTGCAAGTCGCCCCTCCAGGGCAGGTGGCTACACCTTC. Residues: CASRPSRAGGYTF. The chain has TRBV12-2 and TRBJ1-2; TRBD1 reflects the table's D call only, with no check against the DNA. TRBV12-2 is described as a pseudogene. The length of the CDR3 is 13 residues.

The J gene is TRBJ1-5, the V gene TRBV6-6; D ambiguous. V lost 10 bases and J lost 4, with 14 bases in between. The CDR3 length is 13 residues. Germline CDR1 is MNHNY and CDR2 is SVGAGI (reference sequence). The CDR3 region is CATGGIGNQPQHF. CDR3 bases: TGTGCCACCGGAGGGATAGGGAATCAGCCCCAGCATTTT.

This rearrangement joins TRBV5-1 to TRBJ1-1, with TRBD1 as a possible D gene (5 bases). Germline assignment: CDR1 SGHRS and CDR2 YFSETQ. Trimming removed 4 bases from V and 5 bases from J, with 12 bases in between. The CDR3 runs to 13 residues. DNA of the CDR3: TGCGCCAGCAGCATAGGGACTGCTACTGAAGCTTTCTTT. It codes for CASSIGTATEAFF. The complete variable domain, with remaining parts taken from reference TRBV5-1 and TRBJ1-1, reads KAGVTQTPRYLIKTRGQQVTLSCSPISGHRSVSWYQQTPGQGLQFLFEYFSETQRNKGNFPGRFSGRQFSNSRSEMNVSTLELGDSALYLCASSIGTATEAFFGQGTRLTVV.

This clone was picked up a small number of times. The rearrangement joins TRBV19 to TRBJ1-5, with 9 bases matching TRBD1. J gave up 6 bases and V 4 bases, and 10 bases lay outside the gene matches. The germline gives CDR1 LNHDA, CDR2 SQIVND (reference sequence). The CDR3 loop spans 16 amino acids. The CDR3 bases are TGTGCCAGTAGTAAGGGGTCGGGACAGGGAGGTCAGCCCCAGCATTTT. Its protein product is CASSKGSGQGGQPQHF.

The genes are TRBV15 and TRBJ2-1; D possibly matches TRBD1 or TRBD2 (5 bases each). This CDR3 is built from 17 residues. The V and J ends lost 2 bases and 7 bases respectively, with 21 bases between them. CDR1 LNHNV and CDR2 YYDKDF come from the germline V gene (reference sequence). The CDR3 loop is CATSRRSPGPHENEQFF. The DNA for the CDR3 is TGTGCCACCAGCAGACGGAGTCCGGGACCTCACGAGAATGAGCAGTTCTTC.

The chain is built from TRBV5-6 and TRBJ1-2; TRBD1 is a possible D gene (5 bases). V was shortened by 4 bases and J by 0 bases, with 13 bases between the two germline ends. The CDR3 totals 15 residues. Germline V lookup: CDR1 SGHDT, CDR2 YYEEEE. The CDR3 sequence is CASSLDRLANYGYTF. The CDR3 region has the DNA TGTGCCAGCAGCCTCGACAGATTAGCTAACTATGGCTACACCTTC. Looking up the rest from reference TRBV5-6 and TRBJ1-2 gives the full variable domain: DAGVTQSPTHLIKTRGQQVTLRCSPKSGHDTVSWYQQALGQGPQFIFQYYEEEERQRGNFPDRFSGHQFPNYSSELNVNALLLGDSALYLCASSLDRLANYGYTFGSGTRLTVV.

The chain has TRBV27 and TRBJ2-3; TRBD2 might be the D (5 bases). V was shortened by 3 bases and J by 0 bases, with 10 bases between the two germline ends. Germline V lookup: CDR1 MNHEY, CDR2 SMNVEV (reference sequence). This CDR3 is built from 15 residues. Written as DNA, the CDR3 is TGTGCCAGCAGTTTTGGGGAGAGAAGCACAGATACGCAGTATTTT. Translating it yields CASSFGERSTDTQYF.

The rearrangement joins TRBV4-1 to TRBJ1-2; TRBD1 is a possible D gene (6 bases). V lost 1 base to trimming and J lost 3 bases, with 12 bases between them. The CDR3 contains 15 residues. CDR1 is MGHRA, CDR2 YSYEKL, per germline. This chain's CDR3 is CASSQAIQGHYGYTF. As DNA, the CDR3 is TGCGCCAGCAGCCAAGCGATACAGGGACACTATGGCTACACCTTC.

The chain couples TRBV21-1 to TRBJ1-5; TRBD1 is the table's D call, not checked against the DNA. TRBV21-1 is a known pseudogene. The CDR3 loop spans 17 amino acids. For the CDR3, the DNA is TGTGCCAGCAGTAATAGCGGGACAGGGGGTTCCAATCAGCCCCAGCATTTT. Its translation is CASSNSGTGGSNQPQHF.

V and J are TRBV3-1 (or the pseudogene TRBV3-2) and TRBJ1-1; no clear D gene. Per the germline V gene, CDR1 is LGHDT and CDR2 is YNNKEL (reference sequence). V was trimmed by 4 bases and J by 8 bases, leaving 11 bases between them. CDR3 length: 12 amino acids. DNA for the CDR3: TGTGCCAGCAGCCTTCGCCTGGGGGAAGCTTTCTTT. As protein: CASSLRLGEAFF.